This TCR beta chain was sequenced for a study of blood T cell repertoires in COVID-19. Study-level information: There were acute and convalescent COVID-19 samples, and they came from the United States, Italy and Spain. From T cells, B-cell-depleted T cells, or PBMCs came the material, which was cDNA or gDNA.

In the original processing: By means of reference gene primer amplification, nucleated cell counts were estimated. The assay was immunoSEQ multiplex PCR, and TCRdb's table has in-frame clones only and misses some. V and J calls and clone size follow that table, whereas D and trimming were derived from the DNA. This table holds some 50,000 clones, roughly 84% found once. V was clipped by 4 bases and J by 4 bases, with 26 bases between them. Germline V lookup: CDR1 MDHEN, CDR2 SYDVKM. The CDR3 has 19 amino acids. J is TRBJ1-5 and V is TRBV28; perhaps TRBD1 as D (6 bases). Sequenced: peripheral blood. This clonotype was obtained from a man aged 45 to 65 with active COVID-19. As DNA, the CDR3 is TGTGCCAGCAGTTCACCCCAACATTCACAGGGAGATTTGAATCAGCCCCAGCATTTT. Protein sequence: CASSSPQHSQGDLNQPQHF. Variable domain in full (rest from reference TRBV28 and TRBJ1-5): DVKVTQSSRYLVKRTGEKVFLECVQDMDHENMFWYRQDPGLGLRLIYFSYDVKMKEKGDIPEGYSVSREKKERFSLILESASTNQTSMYLCASSSPQHSQGDLNQPQHFGDGTRLSIL.